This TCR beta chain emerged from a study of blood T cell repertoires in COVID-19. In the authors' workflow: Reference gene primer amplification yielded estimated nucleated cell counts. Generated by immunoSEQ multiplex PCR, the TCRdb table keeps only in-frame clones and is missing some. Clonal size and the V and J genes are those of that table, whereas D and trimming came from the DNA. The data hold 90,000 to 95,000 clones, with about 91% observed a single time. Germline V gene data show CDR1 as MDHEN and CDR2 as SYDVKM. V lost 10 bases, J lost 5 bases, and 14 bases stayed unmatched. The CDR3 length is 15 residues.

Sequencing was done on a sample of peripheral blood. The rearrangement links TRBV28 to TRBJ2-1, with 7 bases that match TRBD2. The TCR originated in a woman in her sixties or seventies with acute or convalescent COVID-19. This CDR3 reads CATSFGGVRDNEQFF. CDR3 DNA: TGTGCCACCTCCTTTGGGGGGGTAAGGGACAATGAGCAGTTCTTC.